This is a list of T cell receptor beta chains from one sample in a study of B cell selection in AIRE deficiency. Sequencing was performed with immunoSEQ multiplex PCR; in TCRdb, only in-frame clones are kept and a portion is missing. The sample holds tens of thousands of clones, 95% to 98% seen once. Sequencing was carried out using CD4+CD127+ conventional T cells sorted from PBMCs. The receptors originated from a human donor in good health. CDR3s include the opening cysteine and the closing phenylalanine or tryptophan. A D gene is named only where the DNA matches it firmly.

D: NA
V: TRBV4-2
CDR3: CASSPRDTSYEQYF

D: NA
V: TRBV9
CDR3: CASSVGSGEGQPQHF

D: NA
V: TRBV28
CDR3: CVTSRTEETQYF

D: TRBD1
V: TRBV11-1
CDR3: CASSQEDGTGGEQYF

D: NA
V: TRBV21-1
CDR3: CASSNPTSGTATDTQYF

D: TRBD1
V: TRBV25-1
CDR3: CATQTGLNTEAFF

D: NA
V: TRBV28
CDR3: CASSLGGATDYGYTF

D: TRBD1
V: TRBV10-3
CDR3: CAISVRDRDTEAFF

D: NA
V: TRBV5-1
CDR3: CASSLDGLLTGQPQHF

D: NA
V: TRBV2
CDR3: CASKGARLTYEQYF

D: NA
V: TRBV1
CDR3: CTSSQAPPPAGGSNEQFF

D: NA
V: TRBV2
CDR3: CASSAKGLPGWETQYF

D: NA
V: TRBV19
CDR3: CASSIFRGRGRLGYTF

D: NA
V: TRBV7-2
CDR3: CASSPRTGGYLTDTQYF

D: NA
V: TRBV7-2
CDR3: CASSFGVRETQYF

D: NA
V: TRBV19
CDR3: CASSVTTGPNYGYTF

D: TRBD2
V: TRBV28
CDR3: CASSLAGGGYEQYF

D: NA
V: TRBV28
CDR3: CASSPLRDTQYF

D: TRBD1
V: TRBV7-8
CDR3: CASSTGQGAEAFF

D: TRBD2
V: TRBV18
CDR3: CASSQTSGSRDEQFF

D: NA
V: TRBV7-2
CDR3: CASSFQNEKLFF

D: TRBD1
V: TRBV11-2
CDR3: CASSLAQGTGNTIYF